This entry describes one T cell receptor (beta chain). No antigen is known for it. Samples were assayed with immunoSEQ v3.0 at survey level. This table comes from immunoSEQ multiplex PCR, and its TCRdb copy is limited to in-frame clones, with some not included. The sample lists roughly 30,000 clones, approximately 86% occurring once. The sample belongs to a study of long-term antiretroviral therapy in people with HIV. Study overall: The 2015 immediate-ART recommendation was preceded by the earliest samples by about a decade. Findings of the study overall: Investigators report no available data on ART adherence, viral resistance or therapy changes.

The CDR3 extends over 14 amino acids. The germline V and J ends were trimmed by 4 bases and 7 bases, with 13 bases remaining between them. Germline loops: CDR1 SGHVS, CDR2 FQNEAQ. The source is a woman under 40 with HIV. The sample was unsorted PBMCs, taken 0.8 years after starting antiretroviral therapy. This chain joins TRBV7-8 and TRBJ2-2; perhaps TRBD2 as D (5 bases). CDR3 residues: CASSSDRTGGELFF. The DNA of the CDR3 is TGTGCCAGCAGCTCAGACCGGACTGGCGGGGAGCTGTTTTTT.